These 32 T cell receptor beta chains originate from one sample sequenced in a study of T cell responses to AZD1222 COVID-19 vaccine. The repertoire was sequenced with immunoSEQ multiplex PCR; TCRdb's copy has only in-frame clones and lacks some. The sample contains 75,000 to 95,000 clones, 70% to 90% of which appear only once. Material: peripheral blood, obtained on day 0 of AZD1222 vaccination. Source of these receptors: an adult in good health.

This chain connects TRBV5-1 to TRBJ2-7; 7 nucleotides agree with TRBD1. Germline CDR1 and CDR2: SGHRS and YFSETQ. The CDR3 is 14 amino acids. V trimming: 4 bases; J trimming: 3 bases; junction bases outside the gene matches: 7. CDR3 region: CASSKGQLRYEQYF. The DNA for the CDR3 is TGCGCCAGCAGCAAGGGACAGCTTCGCTACGAGCAGTACTTC.

Only one count was recorded for this clone. The V call is TRBV2, the J call TRBJ2-5; 8 bases align to TRBD1. CDR1 SNHLY and CDR2 FYNNEI come from the germline V gene. The trim removed 6 bases at V and 10 bases at J, leaving 7 bases unmatched. This CDR3 contains 12 residues. In nucleotides, the CDR3 is TGTGCCAGCAGCGGACAGGGAAGAGTCCAGTACTTC. This codes for CASSGQGRVQYF.

V usage is TRBV5-5 and J usage is TRBJ1-1, with no clear D. Germline V CDR1 and CDR2: SGHKS, YYEKEE (reference sequence). The CDR3 extends over 14 amino acids. Trimming left V 0 bases short and J 4 bases short, with 10 bases between. The CDR3 DNA reads TGTGCCAGCAGCTTGGGGGTAGTGGGCACTGAAGCTTTCTTT. As protein: CASSLGVVGTEAFF.

The sample holds a few counts of this clone. The V call is TRBV3-1 (or the pseudogene TRBV3-2), the J call TRBJ2-6; the match to TRBD2 covers 8 bases. This CDR3 spans 17 amino acids. Unmatched junction bases numbered 5, after V lost 2 bases and J lost 2 bases. CDR1 and CDR2 (germline): LGHDT, YNNKEL (reference sequence). As DNA, the CDR3 is TGTGCCAGCAGCCAATGGGCGGGGGGCGCTGGGGCCAACGTCCTGACTTTC. Its protein product is CASSQWAGGAGANVLTF.

V is TRBV7-3 and J is TRBJ2-3; D tentatively reads TRBD1 or TRBD2 (5 bases each). Trimming cost V 2 bases and J 0 bases, with 9 bases left between them. In germline, CDR1 is SGHTA, CDR2 FQGTGA. This CDR3 has 15 residues. CDR3 DNA: TGTGCCAGCAGCTTACACGGGACGAGCACAGATACGCAGTATTTT. It encodes CASSLHGTSTDTQYF.

This clone is a singleton in its sample. This sequence joins TRBV5-3 and TRBJ2-1; 12 bases match TRBD2. TRBV5-3 is placed among ORFs of uncertain function. This CDR3 region has 16 residues. V trimming: 10 bases; J trimming: 2 bases; junction bases outside the gene matches: 10. The CDR3 protein is CAGVTSGRFPYNEQFF. The DNA of the CDR3 is TGTGCCGGTGTTACTAGCGGGAGGTTTCCCTACAATGAGCAGTTCTTC.

A few counts support this clone. V usage is TRBV7-9 and J usage is TRBJ2-7; D is ambiguous. Germline lookup yields CDR1 SEHNR and CDR2 FQNEAQ (reference sequence). The CDR3 contains 15 residues. Between the trimmed V and J ends, which lost 4 bases and 3 bases, there was a span of 16 bases. The CDR3 coding sequence is TGTGCCAGCAGCTCCCCGGATGGCAGAGACTACGAGCAGTACGTC. Residues: CASSSPDGRDYEQYV.

J is TRBJ1-6 and V is TRBV11-2, with D perhaps matching TRBD1 (5 bases). V lost 6 bases and J lost 4, with 13 bases in between. Germline V gene data show CDR1 as SGHAT and CDR2 as FQNNGV. The CDR3 is 15 amino acids. CDR3 sequence reads: CASRPLGGYNSPLHF. CDR3 coding DNA: TGTGCCAGCAGACCACTCGGGGGTTATAATTCACCCCTCCACTTT.

The chain has TRBV6-6 and TRBJ2-7; 11 bases align to TRBD1. The V gene end was trimmed by 5 bases and the J gene end by 5 bases; junction bases not matched to a gene: 11. Germline CDR1 is MNHNY and CDR2 is SVGAGI (reference sequence). This CDR3 is 16 amino acids long. This CDR3 reads CASSPPPGQGVNEQYF. The CDR3 region has the DNA TGTGCCAGCAGTCCCCCACCGGGACAGGGGGTTAACGAGCAGTACTTC.

The V gene is TRBV9, the J gene TRBJ1-4; D is undetermined. V lost 0 bases to trimming and J lost 8 bases, with 14 bases between them. Germline V gives CDR1 SGDLS, CDR2 YYNGEE. The CDR3 sequence is 15 residues long. CDR3 nucleotide sequence: TGTGCCAGCAGCGTAGGCGTCCAGCCCTCCGAAAAACTGTTTTTT. It yields the protein CASSVGVQPSEKLFF.

The V gene is TRBV5-1, the J gene TRBJ2-1, with TRBD1 identical over 8 bases. The CDR3 sequence is 15 residues long. Looked up from germline, CDR1 is SGHRS and CDR2 is YFSETQ. J was trimmed by 7 bases and V by 0 bases; bases with no gene match: 6. This chain's CDR3 is CASSLDQGARNEQFF. CDR3 nucleotides: TGCGCCAGCAGCTTGGACCAGGGGGCTCGTAATGAGCAGTTCTTC.

The J gene is TRBJ2-2, the V gene TRBV19; 10 bases fit TRBD2. Germline CDR1 LNHDA, CDR2 SQIVND (reference sequence). There are 16 residues in the CDR3. V was clipped by 3 bases and J by 1 base; unmatched bases: 2. CDR3 sequence: CASSMASGRNTGELFF. CDR3 bases: TGTGCCAGTAGTATGGCTAGCGGGAGGAACACCGGGGAGCTGTTTTTT.

The V and J genes are TRBV5-4 and TRBJ1-1, with D possibly matching TRBD1 (5 bases). There are 12 residues in the CDR3. Trimming cost V 7 bases and J 2 bases, with 9 bases left between them. Per germline, CDR1 SGHNT and CDR2 YYREEE (reference sequence). The CDR3 is CASLGANTEAFF. CDR3 coding DNA: TGTGCCAGCCTAGGGGCCAACACTGAAGCTTTCTTT.

The chain joins TRBV7-8 to TRBJ2-5; no clear D gene. V shed 4 bases and J shed 0 bases, with 9 bases lying between them. CDR3 length: 14 amino acids. The germline CDR1 and CDR2 sequences are SGHVS and FQNEAQ. The CDR3 DNA follows: TGTGCCAGCAGCTCCGGACCCTACCAAGAGACCCAGTACTTC. It codes for CASSSGPYQETQYF. Filled out from reference TRBV7-8 and TRBJ2-5, the complete variable domain reads GAGVSQSPRYKVAKRGQDVALRCDPISGHVSLFWYQQALGQGPEFLTYFQNEAQLDKSGLPSDRFFAERPEGSVSTLKIQRTQQEDSAVYLCASSSGPYQETQYFGPGTRLLVL.

V and J are TRBV7-2 and TRBJ2-1, with 10 bases matching TRBD2. There are 15 residues in the CDR3. The germline gives CDR1 SGHTA, CDR2 FQGNSA. The ends lost 5 bases at V and 4 bases at J; junction bases unmatched: 5. CDR3 sequence (DNA): TGTGCCAGCAGCCCACTTAGCGGGGGGTACAATGAGCAGTTCTTC. Residues: CASSPLSGGYNEQFF.

The gene calls are TRBV6-5 and TRBJ1-6; D remains unclear. V lost 6 bases and J 0 bases, leaving 9 bases between the germline ends. Per germline, CDR1 MNHEY and CDR2 SVGAGI. This CDR3 contains 15 residues. This CDR3 is CASSRGSSYNSPLHF. CDR3 coding DNA: TGTGCCAGCAGCCGCGGGAGCTCCTATAATTCACCCCTCCACTTT.

The chain is built from TRBV2 and TRBJ2-7, with no clear D. Germline CDR1 and CDR2: SNHLY and FYNNEI. Between the trimmed V and J ends, which lost 8 bases and 4 bases, there was a span of 9 bases. The CDR3 is 11 residues long. The CDR3 DNA reads TGTGCCAGCCTCCGAGGTTACGAGCAGTACGTC. This translates into CASLRGYEQYV.

The chain recombines TRBV16 with TRBJ2-6; 7 bases match TRBD1. This CDR3 region has 17 residues. J lost 2 bases, V lost 0 bases, and 4 bases had no gene match. CDR1 and CDR2 from the germline V gene are KGHSY and FQNENV. CDR3 residues: CASSQSTGVAGANVLTF. The CDR3 region has the DNA TGTGCCAGCAGCCAATCTACAGGGGTAGCTGGGGCCAACGTCCTGACTTTC.

The chain carries TRBV29-1 and TRBJ1-1; perhaps TRBD1 as D (5 bases). The CDR3 spans 13 residues. Trimming removed 5 bases at V and 3 bases at J, with 13 bases between. Germline lookup yields CDR1 SQVTM and CDR2 ANQGSEA. The CDR3 nucleotides read TGCAGCGTTTCGTCCCTGGGGGACACTGAAGCTTTCTTT. Amino acid sequence: CSVSSLGDTEAFF.

The CDR3 DNA is TGTGCTAGTGGTTTTGGTTACACCGATCCCCTATATAGCAATCAGCCCCAGCATTTT. Amino acids: CASGFGYTDPLYSNQPQHF. V is TRBV12-5 and J is TRBJ1-5; D is unresolved. Per the germline V gene, CDR1 is LGHNT and CDR2 is FRNRAP. V lost 3 bases, J lost 0 bases, and 21 bases lay in between. The CDR3 extends over 19 amino acids.

The chain couples TRBV4-2 to TRBJ1-3; 8 positions match TRBD1. Germline trimming cut 1 base from V and 1 base from J; bases unmatched to any gene: 12. The V gene's germline CDR1 is LGHNA and CDR2 YNFKEQ. This CDR3 comprises 19 residues. CDR3 nucleotides: TGTGCCAGCAGCCAAGTTGAAAGGCAGGGGGCCGGGTCTGGAAACACCATATATTTT. Encoded protein: CASSQVERQGAGSGNTIYF.

V usage is TRBV28 and J usage is TRBJ1-2; TRBD1 might be the D (5 bases). V shed 3 bases and J shed 3 bases, with 23 bases lying between them. CDR1 is MDHEN and CDR2 is SYDVKM in the germline V gene. This CDR3 has 18 residues. CDR3 DNA: TGTGCCAGCAGTTTTTCCCCCACCCGGGACCCTCTTGACTATGGCTACACCTTC. It translates to CASSFSPTRDPLDYGYTF.

The chain recombines TRBV6-5 with TRBJ1-1; D gene ambiguous. V was shortened by 6 bases and J by 7 bases, with 9 bases between the two germline ends. The germline V gene has CDR1 MNHEY and CDR2 SVGAGI. The CDR3 is made up of 11 amino acids. DNA for the CDR3: TGTGCCAGCAGGCCATCGAGTGAAGCTTTCTTT. It specifies CASRPSSEAFF.

The J gene is TRBJ2-2, the V gene TRBV6-5; TRBD1 agrees at 7 bases. The CDR3 totals 15 residues. Germline V gene lookup returns CDR1 MNHEY and CDR2 SVGAGI. The V segment lost 6 bases and the J segment 4 bases; nucleotides outside the gene matches: 8. Here the CDR3 DNA reads TGTGCCAGCAGCCTCGGACAGGAGAGCACCGGGGAGCTGTTTTTT. It specifies CASSLGQESTGELFF.

This chain uses TRBV6-5 with TRBJ1-6; possible D gene TRBD1, 5 bases. V lost 5 bases and J lost 5, with 10 bases in between. Germline V CDR1 and CDR2: MNHEY, SVGAGI. The CDR3 totals 14 residues. The CDR3 DNA follows: TGTGCCAGCAGTCCGGGACGGGATAATTCACCCCTCCACTTT. It encodes CASSPGRDNSPLHF.

The chain joins TRBV19 to TRBJ1-4, with D uncertain. The V end lost 4 bases, the J end lost 3 bases, and 12 bases lay between the germline ends. Germline CDR1 LNHDA, CDR2 SQIVND (reference sequence). This CDR3 has 15 amino acids. The CDR3 region is CASSRPPAANEKLFF. The DNA for the CDR3 is TGTGCCAGTAGTAGGCCGCCTGCGGCTAATGAAAAACTGTTTTTT.

The gene calls are TRBV11-2 and TRBJ2-7, with 8 bases aligning to TRBD1. V was clipped by 2 bases and J by 4 bases; unmatched bases: 4. The CDR3 contains 14 residues. Looked up from germline, CDR1 is SGHAT and CDR2 is FQNNGV. The CDR3 protein is CASSLTGGRYEQYF. The CDR3 bases are TGTGCCAGCAGCTTAACAGGGGGGAGGTACGAGCAGTACTTC.

This rearrangement joins TRBV5-1 to TRBJ1-4; D is unclear. There are 17 residues in the CDR3. V was shortened by 4 bases and J by 0 bases, with 16 bases between the two germline ends. Germline V lookup: CDR1 SGHRS, CDR2 YFSETQ. The CDR3 nucleotides read TGCGCCAGCAGCCCGGCGGGCAGACAAGCAACTAATGAAAAACTGTTTTTT. This codes for CASSPAGRQATNEKLFF. The entire variable domain, with the rest obtained from reference TRBV5-1 and TRBJ1-4, is as follows: KAGVTQTPRYLIKTRGQQVTLSCSPISGHRSVSWYQQTPGQGLQFLFEYFSETQRNKGNFPGRFSGRQFSNSRSEMNVSTLELGDSALYLCASSPAGRQATNEKLFFGSGTQLSVL.

This clone has only one observation. This chain joins TRBV2 and TRBJ1-4; the D gene is possibly TRBD1 (5 bases). The CDR3 covers 13 residues. V was clipped by 5 bases and J by 10 bases, with 14 bases between them. In germline, CDR1 is SNHLY, CDR2 FYNNEI. The CDR3 loop is CASSSTIRGKLFF. The DNA of the CDR3 is TGTGCCAGCAGTTCAACGATAAGGGGAAAACTGTTTTTT.

This clone has just one count. The V gene is TRBV5-1, the J gene TRBJ2-3; D not certain. The CDR3 is made up of 15 amino acids. CDR1 and CDR2 from the germline V gene are SGHRS and YFSETQ. The germline V and J ends were trimmed by 1 base and 1 base, with 10 bases remaining between them. The DNA for the CDR3 is TGCGCCAGCAGCTTGATGGTGTCGGGCACAGATACGCAGTATTTT. Translating gives CASSLMVSGTDTQYF.

This clone showed up just once. The chain couples TRBV11-2 to TRBJ2-7; D remains ambiguous. CDR3 length equals 14 residues. V was cut by 5 bases and J by 4 bases, with 15 bases left in between. The germline V gene encodes CDR1 SGHAT and CDR2 FQNNGV. The chain's CDR3 is CASSPPSDPYEQYV. Written as DNA, the CDR3 is TGTGCCAGCAGCCCCCCCAGCGATCCTTACGAGCAGTACGTC.

The CDR3 spells CASSPGSGNQPQHF. The CDR3 region has the DNA TGTGCCAGCAGCCCGGGGTCGGGCAATCAGCCCCAGCATTTT. V is TRBV2 and J is TRBJ1-5, with D hard to call. Deletions cut 6 bases from V and 2 bases from J, with 11 bases between. This CDR3 has 14 amino acids. The germline gives CDR1 SNHLY, CDR2 FYNNEI.